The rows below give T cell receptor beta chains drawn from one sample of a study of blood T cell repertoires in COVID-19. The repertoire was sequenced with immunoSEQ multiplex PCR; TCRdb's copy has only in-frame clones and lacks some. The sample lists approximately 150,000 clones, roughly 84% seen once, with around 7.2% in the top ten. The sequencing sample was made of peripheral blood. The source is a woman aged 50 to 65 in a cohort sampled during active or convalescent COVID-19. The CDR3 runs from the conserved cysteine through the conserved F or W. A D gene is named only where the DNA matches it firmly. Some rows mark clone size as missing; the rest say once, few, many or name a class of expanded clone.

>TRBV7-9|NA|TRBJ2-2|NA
TGTGCCAGCAGCTCCAAAGGAGATTCAGGGGCCGGGGAGCTGTTTTTT
CASSSKGDSGAGELFF
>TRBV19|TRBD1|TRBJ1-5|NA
TGTGCCAGTAGTACGACAGGGGCGAATCAGCCCCAGCATTTT
CASSTTGANQPQHF
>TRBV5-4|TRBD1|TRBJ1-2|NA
TGTGCCAGCAACCCCTGGACAGGGCGAGGTGGCTACACCTTC
CASNPWTGRGGYTF
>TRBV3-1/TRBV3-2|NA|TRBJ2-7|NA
TGTGCCAGCAGCCAAGTAACGGGGGTGCAGTACTTC
CASSQVTGVQYF
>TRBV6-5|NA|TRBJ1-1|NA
TGTGCCAGCAGTTACTCGAGCGGGTTAGGAACTGAAGCTTTCTTT
CASSYSSGLGTEAFF
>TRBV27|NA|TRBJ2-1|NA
TGTGCCAGCAGTTTAATCTACCCCTCCTACAATGAGCAGTTCTTC
CASSLIYPSYNEQFF
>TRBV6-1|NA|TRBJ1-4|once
TGTGCCAGCAGTGACGAGGGGGTGGGTAATGAAAAACTGTTTTTT
CASSDEGVGNEKLFF
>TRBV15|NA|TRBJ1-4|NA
TGTGCCACCAGCAGAGATCCATTCCAGGGAGAAAAACTGTTTTTT
CATSRDPFQGEKLFF
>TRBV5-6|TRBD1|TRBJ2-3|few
TGTGCCAGCAGCTCGGGACAGGGGTCCCATACGACGCAGTATTTT
CASSSGQGSHTTQYF
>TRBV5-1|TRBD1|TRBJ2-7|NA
TGCGCCAGCAGCTTGGGACAGGGGAGCTCCTACGAGCAGTACTTC
CASSLGQGSSYEQYF
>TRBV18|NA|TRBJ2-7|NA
TGTGCCAGCTCAATGGAGGGCCCACTGCGGGAGCAGTACTTC
CASSMEGPLREQYF
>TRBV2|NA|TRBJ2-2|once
TGTGCCAGCAGTGAGGGGGGGCCCTACACCGGGGAGCTGTTTTTT
CASSEGGPYTGELFF
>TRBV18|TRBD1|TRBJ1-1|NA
TGTGCCAGCTCACGGGACAGTGGTCGCACTGAAGCTTTCTTT
CASSRDSGRTEAFF
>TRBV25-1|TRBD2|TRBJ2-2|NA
TGTGCCAGCCAGCGGGGGGGAAACACCGGGGAGCTGTTTTTT
CASQRGGNTGELFF
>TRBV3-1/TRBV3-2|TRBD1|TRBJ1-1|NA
TGTGCCAGCAGCCTAAGGGACAGGGGGAACACTGAAGCTTTCTTT
CASSLRDRGNTEAFF
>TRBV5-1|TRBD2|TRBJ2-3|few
TGCGCCAGCAGCTTGGCCAGCGGGGGGGATACGCAGTATTTT
CASSLASGGDTQYF
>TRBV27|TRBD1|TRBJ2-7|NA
TGTGCCAGCCGGACAGGGGGGATGGGCTCCTACGAGCAGTACTTC
CASRTGGMGSYEQYF
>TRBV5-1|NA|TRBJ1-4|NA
TGCGCCAGCAGCCTTGCGGTGACGGGTGATGAAAAACTGTTTTTT
CASSLAVTGDEKLFF
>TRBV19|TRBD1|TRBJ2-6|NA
TGTGCCAGTAGTGGACAGGGGATGGAGGGGGCCAACGTCCTGACTTTC
CASSGQGMEGANVLTF
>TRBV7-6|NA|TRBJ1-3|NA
TGTGCCAGCAGCTGGGGGGGCCGGACACCCCCTGGAAACACCATATATTTT
CASSWGGRTPPGNTIYF
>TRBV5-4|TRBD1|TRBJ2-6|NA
TGTGCCAGCAGCTCAAGACAGGGGGCGGGTGGGGCCAACGTCCTGACTTTC
CASSSRQGAGGANVLTF
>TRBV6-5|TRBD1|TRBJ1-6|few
TGTGCCAGCAGGGACAGGGGAGGTGGGAATTCACCCCTCCACTTT
CASRDRGGGNSPLHF
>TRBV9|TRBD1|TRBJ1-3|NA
TGTGCCAGCAGCGTAACAGGGGGCGCAGGAAACACCATATATTTT
CASSVTGGAGNTIYF
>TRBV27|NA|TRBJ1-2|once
TGTGCCAGCAGTTTTCGGGAGGGGAATGGCTACACCTTC
CASSFREGNGYTF
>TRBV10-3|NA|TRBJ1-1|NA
TGTGCCATCATGGTGGGGAAGGGGACTGAAGCTTTCTTT
CAIMVGKGTEAFF
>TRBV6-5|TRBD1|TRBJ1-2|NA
TGTGCCAGCAGTCGGGACAGCCTTAACTATGGCTACACCTTC
CASSRDSLNYGYTF
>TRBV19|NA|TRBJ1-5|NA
TGTGCCAGTAGAATAGACCTAGGAGTGTCGGGCAATCAGCCCCAGCATTTT
CASRIDLGVSGNQPQHF
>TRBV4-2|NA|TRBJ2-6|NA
TGTGCCAGCAGCCAAGCAACTCCGGGATCCTCTGGGGCCAACGTCCTGACTTTC
CASSQATPGSSGANVLTF
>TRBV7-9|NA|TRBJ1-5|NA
TGTGCCAGCAGCTCTGCTGGAGCCAATCAGCCCCAGCATTTT
CASSSAGANQPQHF
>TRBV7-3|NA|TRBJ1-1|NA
TGTGCCAGCAGCCCCGAGGGGGGGGGTGGCACTGAAGCTTTCTTT
CASSPEGGGGTEAFF
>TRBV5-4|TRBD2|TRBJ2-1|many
TGTGCCAGCAGCCTTAGCGGGGGGTCCTACAATGAGCAGTTCTTC
CASSLSGGSYNEQFF
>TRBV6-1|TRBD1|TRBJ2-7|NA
TGTGCCAGCAGTGCCTCCGGGACAGGGGGGGAGTACGAGCAGTACTTC
CASSASGTGGEYEQYF
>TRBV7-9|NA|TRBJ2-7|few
TGTGCCAGCAGCCCAGACACGGTTGCCGAGCAGTACTTC
CASSPDTVAEQYF
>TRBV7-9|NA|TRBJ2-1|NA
TGTGCCAGCAGCGGAGGGGGCGATGAGCAGTTCTTC
CASSGGGDEQFF
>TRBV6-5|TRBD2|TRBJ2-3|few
TGTGCCACTCTAGCGGGGGGCACAGATACGCAGTATTTT
CATLAGGTDTQYF
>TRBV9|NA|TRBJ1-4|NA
TGTGCCAGCAGCGTTGGCCAGGGTAGTGAAAAACTGTTTTTT
CASSVGQGSEKLFF
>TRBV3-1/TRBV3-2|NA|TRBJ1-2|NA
TGTGCCAGCAGCCAAGATCAGGTCTATGGCTACACCTTC
CASSQDQVYGYTF
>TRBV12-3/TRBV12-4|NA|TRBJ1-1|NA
TGTGCCAGCAGTGGACAGTGGAACACTGAAGCTTTCTTT
CASSGQWNTEAFF
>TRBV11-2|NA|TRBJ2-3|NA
TGTGCCAGCAGGTTAGGGGGGGGATGTACAGATACGCAGTATTTT
CASRLGGGCTDTQYF
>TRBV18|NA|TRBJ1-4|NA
TGTGCCAGCTCACCACCGGGCAATGAAAAACTGTTTTTT
CASSPPGNEKLFF
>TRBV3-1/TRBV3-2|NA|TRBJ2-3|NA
TGTGCCAGCAGCTCCCACTCGACAGATACGCAGTATTTT
CASSSHSTDTQYF
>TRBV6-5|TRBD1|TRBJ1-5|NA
TGTGCCAGCAGCTCCGGACAGGGCGACCAGCCCCAGCATTTT
CASSSGQGDQPQHF
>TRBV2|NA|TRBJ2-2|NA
TGTGCCAGCAGTGAACTGGGGGGTCCGAACACCGGGGAGCTGTTTTTT
CASSELGGPNTGELFF
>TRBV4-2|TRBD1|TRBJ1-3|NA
TGTGCCAGCAGCCAAGAGGTCCAGGGGGCGAACACCATATATTTT
CASSQEVQGANTIYF
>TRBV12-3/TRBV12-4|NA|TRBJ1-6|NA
TGTGCCATCAGTTCCCGAGATTCACCCCTCCACTTT
CAISSRDSPLHF
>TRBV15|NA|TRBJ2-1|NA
TGTGCCACCAGCAGAGGACGGCTCGGGGGGCATAATGAGCAGTTCTTC
CATSRGRLGGHNEQFF
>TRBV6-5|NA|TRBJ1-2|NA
TGTGCCAGCAGTTCCAACCGACAGGCGTATGGCTACACCTTC
CASSSNRQAYGYTF
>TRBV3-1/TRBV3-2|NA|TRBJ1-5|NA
TGTGCCAGCAGCCAAGGACACAGCAATCAGCCCCAGCATTTT
CASSQGHSNQPQHF
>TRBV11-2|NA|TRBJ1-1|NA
TGTGCCAGCAGCTTAACTTTATTCGGCACTGAAGCTTTCTTT
CASSLTLFGTEAFF
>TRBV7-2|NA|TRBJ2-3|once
TGTGCCAGCAGCCACACCGGGGGTAACACAGATACGCAGTATTTT
CASSHTGGNTDTQYF
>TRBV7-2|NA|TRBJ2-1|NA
TGTGCCAGCAGCTCCAGGGCGGATTACTACAATGAGCAGTTCTTC
CASSSRADYYNEQFF
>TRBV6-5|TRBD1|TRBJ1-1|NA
TGTGCCAGCAGTTACGGACAGGACCTACGGGTTGAAGCTTTCTTT
CASSYGQDLRVEAFF
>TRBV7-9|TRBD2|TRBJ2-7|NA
TGTGCCAGCCAAGATTCTAGCGGGTATATACCCACCTACGAGCAGTACTTC
CASQDSSGYIPTYEQYF
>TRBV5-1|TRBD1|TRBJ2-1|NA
TGCGCCAGCAGCCCAAAGACAGGGACATCTAATGAGCAGTTCTTC
CASSPKTGTSNEQFF
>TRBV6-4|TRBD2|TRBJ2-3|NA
TGTGCCAGCAGTGACGGTCGGGGGGGCTCCACAGATACGCAGTATTTT
CASSDGRGGSTDTQYF
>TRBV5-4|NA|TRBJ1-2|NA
TGTGCCAGCAGCTCACAAGACAGGACCGATGGCTACACCTTC
CASSSQDRTDGYTF
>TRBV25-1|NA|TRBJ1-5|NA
TGTGCCAGCAGTGAAGACAGGACTAGCAATCAGCCCCAGCATTTT
CASSEDRTSNQPQHF